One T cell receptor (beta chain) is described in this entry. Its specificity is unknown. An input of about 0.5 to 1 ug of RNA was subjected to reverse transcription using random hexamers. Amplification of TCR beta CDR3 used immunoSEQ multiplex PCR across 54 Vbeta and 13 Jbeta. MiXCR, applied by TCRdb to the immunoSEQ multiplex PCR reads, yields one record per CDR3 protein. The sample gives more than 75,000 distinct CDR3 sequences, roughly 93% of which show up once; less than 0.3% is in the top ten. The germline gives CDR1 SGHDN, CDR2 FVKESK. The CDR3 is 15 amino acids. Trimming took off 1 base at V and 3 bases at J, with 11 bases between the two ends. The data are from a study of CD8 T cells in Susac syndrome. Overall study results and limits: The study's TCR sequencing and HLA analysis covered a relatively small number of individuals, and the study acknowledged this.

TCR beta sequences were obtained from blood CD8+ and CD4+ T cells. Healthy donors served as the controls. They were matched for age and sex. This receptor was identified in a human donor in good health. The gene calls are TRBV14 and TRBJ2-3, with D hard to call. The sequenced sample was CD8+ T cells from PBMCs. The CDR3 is CASSQGALLTDTQYF. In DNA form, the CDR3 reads TGTGCCAGCAGCCAAGGGGCATTGTTGACAGATACGCAGTATTTT.